Shown below are 24 T cell receptor beta chains from a single sample sequenced in a study of identical twins. One entry per CDR3 protein results from TCRdb running MiXCR on the 5' RACE reads. Among 570,000 or so distinct CDR3 sequences listed, more than 9% were seen once. This same sample was also taken into another study, of yellow fever vaccine responses in identical twins.

Material for sequencing was PBMCs. The source of these receptors is a woman between 18 and 29 years old in good health.

The V gene is TRBV11-2, the J gene TRBJ2-1; possible D gene TRBD2, 5 bases. CDR3 size: 16 residues. With 5 bases removed from V and 2 bases from J, the gap between germline ends came to 16 bases. Germline values: CDR1 SGHAT, CDR2 FQNNGV. The CDR3 coding sequence is TGTGCCAGCAGCCTTAGGCCGGACGGGGCCTACAATGAGCAGTTCTTC. Protein product: CASSLRPDGAYNEQFF.

This clonotype was found a few times. The rearrangement links TRBV21-1 to TRBJ2-1. TRBV21-1 is a recognized pseudogene. The CDR3 totals 12 residues. The CDR3 is CASSNSSDEQFF. In DNA form, the CDR3 reads TGTGCCAGCAGCAACTCGAGCGATGAGCAGTTCTTC.

Many counts were recorded for this clonotype. The gene calls are TRBV6-1 and TRBJ2-2, with D tentatively TRBD1 (6 bases). The CDR3 spans 14 residues. V lost 6 bases to trimming and J lost 3 bases, with 11 bases between them. Germline V gives CDR1 MNHNS, CDR2 SASEGT. Here the CDR3 reads CASRPGQYTGELFF. DNA for the CDR3: TGTGCCAGCAGGCCCGGACAGTACACCGGGGAGCTGTTTTTT.

This clonotype was seen only a few times. The chain has TRBV7-8 and TRBJ2-1, with D unclear. Germline V gene lookup returns CDR1 SGHVS and CDR2 FQNEAQ. V was cut by 1 base and J by 4 bases, with 8 bases left in between. This CDR3 region has 14 residues. CDR3: CASSLGIGYNEQFF. For the CDR3, the DNA is TGTGCCAGCAGCTTAGGGATAGGTTACAATGAGCAGTTCTTC.

The V call is TRBV10-3, the J call TRBJ2-3; D might be TRBD1 (6 bases). Germline V lookup: CDR1 ENHRY, CDR2 SYGVKD. The germline V and J ends were trimmed by 2 bases and 5 bases, with 11 bases remaining between them. The CDR3 runs 14 residues. In nucleotides, the CDR3 is TGTGCCATCAGTGAGGGGATACAGGGAGATACGCAGTATTTT. Its translation is CAISEGIQGDTQYF.

V gene TRBV18 combines with J gene TRBJ2-2; TRBD2 is a possible D gene (6 bases). V was trimmed by 2 bases and J by 0 bases, leaving 16 bases between them. Per germline, CDR1 KGHSH and CDR2 LQKENI. The CDR3 loop spans 18 amino acids. CDR3 coding DNA: TGTGCCAGCTCACCAATTGGCCTAGCGAACGCGAACACCGGGGAGCTGTTTTTT. Translation: CASSPIGLANANTGELFF.

This clonotype was observed a handful of times. This chain connects TRBV6-1 to TRBJ2-1; possibly TRBD1 or TRBD2 for D (6 bases each). The CDR3 extends over 15 amino acids. The germline V gene has CDR1 MNHNS and CDR2 SASEGT. The V end was cut by 10 bases, the J end by 2 bases, with 18 bases between. The CDR3 here is CAISPTGGPYNEQFF. The CDR3 DNA sequence: TGTGCCATCTCCCCCACCGGGGGCCCCTACAATGAGCAGTTCTTC.

Remarks on this clonotype: A clone one base away is much larger, so this may be a read error. The chain uses TRBV5-1 and TRBJ2-1; D is perhaps TRBD1 or TRBD2 (6 bases each). CDR1 and CDR2 from the germline V gene are SGHRS and YFSETQ. The CDR3 runs to 17 residues. The CDR3 region is CTSSLAEGGFSYNEQFF. The DNA for the CDR3 is TGCACCAGCAGCTTGGCCGAAGGGGGGTTCTCCTACAATGAGCAGTTCTTC. The full variable domain, in which reference TRBV5-1 and TRBJ2-1 provide the parts outside the CDR3, is KAGVTQTPRYLIKTRGQQVTLSCSPISGHRSVSWYQQTPGQGLQFLFEYFSETQRNKGNFPGRFSGRQFSNSRSEMNVSTLELGDSALYLCTSSLAEGGFSYNEQFFGPGTRLTVL.

This chain joins TRBV20-1 and TRBJ2-5, with D possibly TRBD1 on 6 matching bases. V was shortened by 5 bases and J by 7 bases, with 17 bases between the two germline ends. This CDR3 comprises 13 residues. Germline CDR1 and CDR2: DFQATT and SNEGSKA (reference sequence). The CDR3 is CSAPVGGAATQYF. The CDR3 DNA is TGCAGTGCTCCGGTTGGGGGCGCGGCGACCCAGTACTTC.

As to this clonotype: One end of the junction is discordant with germline, which a read error may explain. V usage is TRBV7-7 and J usage is TRBJ2-1; the match to TRBD2 covers 13 bases. CDR1 and CDR2 from the germline V gene are SSHAT and FNYEAQ (reference sequence). This CDR3 is built from 18 residues. The CDR3 spells CASSTHTSGRAVCHEQFF. CDR3 nucleotides: TGTGCTAGCAGCACTCACACTAGCGGGAGGGCCGTTTGCCATGAGCAGTTCTTC.

This clonotype was recorded at least ten times. This sequence joins TRBV13 and TRBJ2-1, with TRBD1 identical over 7 bases. Germline CDR1 reads PRHDT; CDR2 reads FYEKMQ (reference sequence). The trim removed 5 bases at V and 1 base at J, leaving 8 bases unmatched. CDR3 size: 16 residues. The DNA for the CDR3 is TGTGCCAGCAGCCGAAGGGGGCTTGGTTCCTACAATGAGCAGTTCTTC. The encoded protein is CASSRRGLGSYNEQFF.

This clonotype was seen many times. V gene TRBV7-9 combines with J gene TRBJ1-1, with TRBD1 matching 9 bases. V was pared by 4 bases and J by 8 bases, with 11 bases of the junction left unmatched. This CDR3 comprises 15 residues. Germline V lookup: CDR1 SEHNR, CDR2 FQNEAQ (reference sequence). CDR3 nucleotides: TGTGCCAGCAGCTCGGCACAGGGGGCAGAGGGCGAAGCTTTCTTT. Protein product: CASSSAQGAEGEAFF.

This clonotype was detected a few times. This chain connects TRBV6-5 to TRBJ2-1; 9 nucleotides match TRBD1. J gave up 0 bases and V 2 bases, and 2 bases lay outside the gene matches. The germline gives CDR1 MNHEY, CDR2 SVGAGI. This CDR3 contains 16 residues. The CDR3 DNA follows: TGTGCCAGCAGTTACCTGGACAGGGGCTCCTACAATGAGCAGTTCTTC. The encoded protein is CASSYLDRGSYNEQFF.

This clonotype occurred a few times. This rearrangement joins TRBV21-1 to TRBJ1-1; the DNA was not used to check the table's D call, TRBD1. TRBV21-1 is a documented pseudogene. The CDR3 is 14 residues long. The CDR3 region has the DNA TGTGCCAGCACCTTCAGGGGTTGTATGACTGAAGCTTTCTTT. This translates into CASTFRGCMTEAFF.

This clonotype was found a few times. The CDR3 is CSARDSRTSGRVIDTQYF. The CDR3 coding sequence is TGCAGTGCTAGAGATTCGAGGACTAGCGGGAGAGTCATAGATACGCAGTATTTT. The chain recombines TRBV20-1 with TRBJ2-3, with 13 bases fitting TRBD2. Germline CDR1 reads DFQATT; CDR2 reads SNEGSKA (reference sequence). This CDR3 has 18 amino acids. Trimming cost V 0 bases and J 5 bases; bases outside gene matches: 11.

This rearrangement joins TRBV10-3 to TRBJ2-1; D not certain. V dropped 5 bases and J dropped 9 bases, with 8 bases sitting between them. Per germline, CDR1 ENHRY and CDR2 SYGVKD. The CDR3 is made up of 11 amino acids. The CDR3 coding sequence is TGTGCCATCAGTCGTTCCGGTGAGCAGTTCTTC. This gives the protein CAISRSGEQFF.

This clonotype was detected many times. CDR3 sequence reads: CAIRNHEQGSYNEQFF. The CDR3, as DNA: TGTGCCATCAGAAACCACGAACAGGGCTCCTACAATGAGCAGTTCTTC. The chain links TRBV10-3 to TRBJ2-1, with D tentatively TRBD1 (6 bases). Germline V CDR1 and CDR2: ENHRY, SYGVKD. Trimming shortened V by 6 bases and J by 0 bases, and 15 bases separated the two germline ends. This CDR3 has 16 residues.

J is TRBJ2-1 and V is TRBV5-1; possibly TRBD2 for D (5 bases). V was shortened by 2 bases and J by 13 bases, with 19 bases between the two germline ends. CDR3 length: 14 residues. CDR1 SGHRS and CDR2 YFSETQ come from the germline V gene. The CDR3 spells CASSFPADSPEQFF. CDR3 bases: TGCGCCAGCAGCTTCCCCGCGGACTCGCCTGAACAGTTCTTC.

The chain joins TRBV7-6 to TRBJ2-2, with D hard to call. The germline CDR1 and CDR2 sequences are SGHVS and FNYEAQ. Trimming stripped 1 base from V and 4 bases from J, with 13 bases between. The CDR3 is 16 amino acids. The CDR3 here is CASSLGGPSFTGELFF. For the CDR3, the DNA is TGTGCCAGCAGCTTAGGAGGCCCCAGCTTCACCGGGGAGCTGTTTTTT. Looking up the rest from reference TRBV7-6 and TRBJ2-2 gives the full variable domain: GAGVSQSPRYKVTKRGQDVALRCDPISGHVSLYWYRQALGQGPEFLTYFNYEAQQDKSGLPNDRFSAERPEGSISTLTIQRTEQRDSAMYRCASSLGGPSFTGELFFGEGSRLTVL.

The rearrangement uses TRBV4-1 and TRBJ2-7, with 7 bases lining up with TRBD1. Germline CDR1 MGHRA, CDR2 YSYEKL. The CDR3 contains 15 residues. With V trimmed by 1 base and J by 3 bases, 6 bases remained unmatched. The CDR3 reads CASSQGWQGDYEQYF. The CDR3 DNA reads as TGCGCCAGCAGCCAAGGCTGGCAGGGGGACTACGAGCAGTACTTC.

This rearrangement joins TRBV6-1 to TRBJ2-2, with TRBD1 identical over 8 bases. Trimming removed 8 bases from V and 6 bases from J; junction bases left unmatched: 17. CDR3 length: 17 residues. Germline V gene lookup returns CDR1 MNHNS and CDR2 SASEGT. The CDR3 here is CASRTDRAEAPPGELFF. The DNA for the CDR3 is TGTGCCAGCCGAACGGACAGGGCGGAGGCTCCCCCCGGGGAGCTGTTTTTT.

This clonotype was observed a handful of times. The genes are TRBV25-1 and TRBJ1-2; 8 bases match TRBD1. After removal of 0 bases from V and 5 bases from J, the junction contained 8 bases not matched to a gene. The CDR3 extends over 16 amino acids. The germline CDR1 and CDR2 sequences are MGHDK and SYGVNS. The CDR3 loop reads CASSEYIRQGIYGYTF. The CDR3 bases are TGTGCCAGCAGTGAATATATTCGACAGGGGATTTATGGCTACACCTTC.

This clonotype was seen repeatedly, ten times or more. The chain joins TRBV9 to TRBJ2-1; perhaps TRBD2 as D (5 bases). V lost 7 bases and J lost 1, with 6 bases in between. The CDR3 extends over 12 amino acids. Per the germline V gene, CDR1 is SGDLS and CDR2 is YYNGEE. The CDR3 region is CASGGSYNEQFF. The DNA of the CDR3 is TGTGCCAGCGGCGGGTCCTACAATGAGCAGTTCTTC.

This clonotype was seen ten or more times. This rearrangement joins TRBV7-6 to TRBJ1-4, with a tentative D call TRBD1 (5 bases). The germline V gene has CDR1 SGHVS and CDR2 FNYEAQ. The CDR3 covers 15 residues. V gave up 5 bases and J gave up 5 bases, with 15 bases separating them. CDR3 protein: CASSTPWDWNEKLFF. In DNA, the CDR3 is TGTGCCAGCAGCACACCCTGGGACTGGAATGAAAAACTGTTTTTT.